A selection of T cell receptor beta chains follows, all from one sample in a study of identical twins. Via MiXCR, TCRdb re-called the 5' RACE reads, giving one row per CDR3 protein. The sample holds 430,000 or so distinct CDR3 sequences, roughly a quarter seen once. These data are also associated with another study on T cells expressing NK-cell markers.

Sequencing was performed on CD4+ T cells sorted from blood. These receptors were taken from a woman between 18 and 29 years old in good health. Both conserved end residues are part of each CDR3. Each record gives: J gene, V gene, clone size, D gene, CDR3 protein, CDR3 DNA. The D gene is left open where the match is weak. The size field is filled for only some rows; it gives once, few, many or a size class.

J gene: TRBJ1-1; V gene: TRBV29-1; clone size: -; D gene: -; CDR3 protein: CSVDDSTEAFF; CDR3 DNA: TGCAGCGTTGACGACAGCACTGAAGCTTTCTTT
J gene: TRBJ2-3; V gene: TRBV6-2/TRBV6-3; clone size: -; D gene: -; CDR3 protein: CASSPPLGTGTDTQYF; CDR3 DNA: TGTGCCAGCAGTCCCCCGTTGGGGACCGGCACAGATACGCAGTATTTT
J gene: TRBJ2-3; V gene: TRBV7-3; clone size: few; D gene: -; CDR3 protein: CASSLYREDTQYF; CDR3 DNA: TGTGCCAGCAGCCTTTATCGAGAAGATACGCAGTATTTT
J gene: TRBJ2-5; V gene: TRBV29-1; clone size: -; D gene: -; CDR3 protein: CSVQQGEETQYF; CDR3 DNA: TGCAGCGTCCAACAGGGAGAGGAGACCCAGTACTTC
J gene: TRBJ2-1; V gene: TRBV5-4; clone size: -; D gene: TRBD2; CDR3 protein: CASSLEAGGEAGQFF; CDR3 DNA: TGTGCCAGCAGCTTGGAAGCGGGGGGGGAGGCTGGGCAGTTCTTC
J gene: TRBJ2-7; V gene: TRBV20-1; clone size: few; D gene: -; CDR3 protein: CSAATWGSYEQYF; CDR3 DNA: TGCAGTGCAGCGACATGGGGCTCCTACGAGCAGTACTTC
J gene: TRBJ2-2; V gene: TRBV10-3; clone size: few; D gene: -; CDR3 protein: CAISPVGATNTGELFF; CDR3 DNA: TGTGCCATCTCTCCAGTAGGAGCTACGAACACCGGGGAGCTGTTTTTT
J gene: TRBJ1-1; V gene: TRBV7-8; clone size: -; D gene: -; CDR3 protein: CASSFAIRNTEAFF; CDR3 DNA: TGTGCCAGCAGCTTTGCCATAAGGAACACTGAAGCTTTCTTT
J gene: TRBJ2-7; V gene: TRBV5-6; clone size: -; D gene: -; CDR3 protein: CASSSARLGYEQYF; CDR3 DNA: TGTGCCAGCAGCTCTGCTCGGTTGGGTTACGAGCAGTACTTC
J gene: TRBJ2-3; V gene: TRBV4-3; clone size: few; D gene: TRBD2; CDR3 protein: CASSLSPLAGRTDTQYF; CDR3 DNA: TGCGCCAGCAGCCTCTCACCTTTAGCGGGAAGGACAGATACGCAGTATTTT
J gene: TRBJ2-3; V gene: TRBV11-3; clone size: -; D gene: TRBD1; CDR3 protein: CASSWTGVIDTQYF; CDR3 DNA: TGTGCCAGCAGTTGGACAGGGGTAATTGATACGCAGTATTTT
J gene: TRBJ1-2; V gene: TRBV7-9; clone size: -; D gene: -; CDR3 protein: CASTEKGLLDYGYTF; CDR3 DNA: TGTGCCAGCACCGAGAAGGGTTTGCTCGACTATGGCTACACCTTC
J gene: TRBJ1-1; V gene: TRBV12-3/TRBV12-4; clone size: few; D gene: -; CDR3 protein: CASQLGAAFRLMNTEAFF; CDR3 DNA: TGTGCCAGTCAGTTAGGTGCGGCATTCCGACTTATGAACACTGAAGCTTTCTTT
J gene: TRBJ2-7; V gene: TRBV6-2/TRBV6-3; clone size: few; D gene: -; CDR3 protein: CASSYSSSSSYEQYF; CDR3 DNA: TGTGCCAGCAGTTACTCGAGCTCTAGCTCCTACGAGCAGTACTTC
J gene: TRBJ1-1; V gene: TRBV25-1; clone size: -; D gene: -; CDR3 protein: CASSEIGSRTEAFF; CDR3 DNA: TGTGCCAGCAGTGAAATTGGGTCGCGGACTGAAGCTTTCTTT
J gene: TRBJ2-6; V gene: TRBV6-2/TRBV6-3; clone size: -; D gene: TRBD1; CDR3 protein: CASSYPRDRGTSGANVLTF; CDR3 DNA: TGTGCCAGCAGTTACCCTAGGGACAGGGGCACCTCTGGGGCCAACGTCCTGACTTTC
J gene: TRBJ1-6; V gene: TRBV3-1; clone size: once; D gene: -; CDR3 protein: CASSQERGLNSPLHF; CDR3 DNA: TGTGCCAGCAGCCAAGAAAGGGGTCTAAATTCACCCCTCCACTTT
J gene: TRBJ2-1; V gene: TRBV10-1; clone size: -; D gene: TRBD1; CDR3 protein: CANGDRPHNEQFF; CDR3 DNA: TGCGCCAACGGGGACAGGCCCCACAATGAGCAGTTCTTC
J gene: TRBJ1-4; V gene: TRBV18; clone size: few; D gene: -; CDR3 protein: CASSPAGGYEKLFF; CDR3 DNA: TGTGCCAGCTCACCCGCGGGCGGTTATGAAAAACTGTTTTTT
J gene: TRBJ2-1; V gene: TRBV20-1; clone size: few; D gene: TRBD2; CDR3 protein: CSAPSGDYNEQFF; CDR3 DNA: TGCAGTGCCCCTAGCGGGGACTACAATGAGCAGTTCTTC
J gene: TRBJ2-3; V gene: TRBV7-9; clone size: few; D gene: -; CDR3 protein: CASSLAGSGYTQYF; CDR3 DNA: TGTGCCAGCAGCTTAGCAGGCTCGGGATATACGCAGTATTTT
J gene: TRBJ2-7; V gene: TRBV6-5; clone size: few; D gene: -; CDR3 protein: CASSYRARYEQYF; CDR3 DNA: TGTGCCAGCAGTTACCGAGCCAGATACGAGCAGTACTTC
J gene: TRBJ2-1; V gene: TRBV11-2; clone size: few; D gene: -; CDR3 protein: CASSLDGPGGGFEQFF; CDR3 DNA: TGTGCCAGCAGCTTAGATGGGCCGGGGGGCGGATTTGAGCAGTTCTTC
J gene: TRBJ2-1; V gene: TRBV20-1; clone size: few; D gene: -; CDR3 protein: CSAARTDAYNEQFF; CDR3 DNA: TGCAGTGCGGCTCGGACCGATGCTTACAATGAGCAGTTCTTC
J gene: TRBJ2-5; V gene: TRBV20-1; clone size: -; D gene: TRBD2; CDR3 protein: CSATRSILAGGQTQYF; CDR3 DNA: TGCAGTGCTACACGGTCTATACTAGCGGGAGGGCAGACCCAGTACTTC
J gene: TRBJ2-7; V gene: TRBV12-3/TRBV12-4; clone size: -; D gene: -; CDR3 protein: CASRETGLTYEQYF; CDR3 DNA: TGTGCCAGCAGAGAGACAGGCCTAACCTACGAGCAGTACTTC
J gene: TRBJ2-5; V gene: TRBV12-3/TRBV12-4; clone size: few; D gene: TRBD1; CDR3 protein: CASSFDRDRRETQYF; CDR3 DNA: TGTGCCAGCAGCTTCGACAGGGACAGGCGGGAGACCCAGTACTTC
J gene: TRBJ2-1; V gene: TRBV27; clone size: few; D gene: TRBD2; CDR3 protein: CASSLLGVGSGSLYEQFF; CDR3 DNA: TGTGCCAGCAGTTTATTGGGAGTAGGGAGCGGGAGTTTGTATGAGCAGTTCTTC
J gene: TRBJ1-5; V gene: TRBV20-1; clone size: once; D gene: TRBD1; CDR3 protein: CSARDRLKGARQPQHF; CDR3 DNA: TGCAGTGCTAGAGACCGTCTAAAGGGGGCACGTCAGCCCCAGCATTTT
J gene: TRBJ2-1; V gene: TRBV10-3; clone size: few; D gene: -; CDR3 protein: CAISLQNEQFF; CDR3 DNA: TGTGCCATCAGTTTACAGAATGAGCAGTTCTTC
J gene: TRBJ2-1; V gene: TRBV6-5; clone size: -; D gene: -; CDR3 protein: CASKWWDEQFF; CDR3 DNA: TGTGCCAGCAAATGGTGGGATGAGCAGTTCTTC
J gene: TRBJ2-1; V gene: TRBV7-2; clone size: -; D gene: -; CDR3 protein: CASSLSRNNEQFF; CDR3 DNA: TGTGCCAGCAGCTTAAGCCGGAACAATGAGCAGTTCTTC
J gene: TRBJ1-6; V gene: TRBV20-1; clone size: many; D gene: TRBD1; CDR3 protein: CSAPGLTGTGSPLHF; CDR3 DNA: TGCAGTGCTCCCGGATTGACAGGGACGGGTTCACCCCTCCACTTT
J gene: TRBJ2-3; V gene: TRBV14; clone size: -; D gene: -; CDR3 protein: CASSRRGAVPDTQYF; CDR3 DNA: TGTGCCAGCAGCCGAAGGGGGGCGGTCCCAGATACGCAGTATTTT
J gene: TRBJ2-7; V gene: TRBV20-1; clone size: few; D gene: TRBD1; CDR3 protein: CSAMGQGSLLHYEQYF; CDR3 DNA: TGCAGTGCCATGGGACAGGGATCCCTCCTCCACTACGAGCAGTACTTC
J gene: TRBJ2-7; V gene: TRBV6-2/TRBV6-3; clone size: -; D gene: -; CDR3 protein: CASKRDTFYEQYF; CDR3 DNA: TGTGCCAGCAAACGGGACACTTTCTACGAGCAGTACTTC
J gene: TRBJ1-2; V gene: TRBV7-6; clone size: -; D gene: TRBD1; CDR3 protein: CAFSYPGGGYGYTF; CDR3 DNA: TGTGCCTTTTCCTACCCAGGGGGCGGCTATGGCTACACCTTC
J gene: TRBJ2-3; V gene: TRBV7-9; clone size: few; D gene: -; CDR3 protein: CASSSPKGFSWTQYF; CDR3 DNA: TGTGCCAGCAGCTCACCGAAAGGGTTTTCGTGGACGCAGTATTTT
J gene: TRBJ2-7; V gene: TRBV11-2; clone size: -; D gene: -; CDR3 protein: CASSERRGFFEQYF; CDR3 DNA: TGTGCCAGCAGCGAACGCCGGGGGTTTTTCGAGCAGTACTTC
J gene: TRBJ2-1; V gene: TRBV5-1; clone size: many; D gene: TRBD2; CDR3 protein: CASSLVAGGGNEQFF; CDR3 DNA: TGTGCCAGCAGCTTAGTAGCCGGGGGGGGAAATGAGCAGTTCTTC
J gene: TRBJ2-7; V gene: TRBV2; clone size: -; D gene: -; CDR3 protein: CASSVETTRIVSYEQYF; CDR3 DNA: TGTGCCAGCAGTGTGGAGACTACCCGAATTGTTTCCTACGAGCAGTACTTC
J gene: TRBJ1-1; V gene: TRBV2; clone size: few; D gene: TRBD1; CDR3 protein: CALLSDRGRSAFF; CDR3 DNA: TGTGCTCTCCTCTCGGACAGGGGGAGGTCGGCTTTCTTT
J gene: TRBJ1-5; V gene: TRBV20-1; clone size: -; D gene: TRBD1; CDR3 protein: CSARTGGGQPQHF; CDR3 DNA: TGCAGTGCTAGGACAGGGGGTGGACAGCCCCAGCATTTT
J gene: TRBJ1-2; V gene: TRBV5-1; clone size: -; D gene: -; CDR3 protein: CASSSLVGAGYTF; CDR3 DNA: TGCGCCAGCAGCTCTTTGGTCGGGGCTGGCTACACCTTC
J gene: TRBJ2-2; V gene: TRBV7-3; clone size: -; D gene: TRBD1; CDR3 protein: CASTRGIGGRGTGELFF; CDR3 DNA: TGTGCCAGCACCCGGGGCATAGGGGGCCGTGGGACCGGGGAGCTGTTTTTT
J gene: TRBJ1-1; V gene: TRBV2; clone size: few; D gene: -; CDR3 protein: CASIETDTEAFF; CDR3 DNA: TGTGCCAGCATCGAAACAGACACTGAAGCTTTCTTT